The rows below give T cell receptor beta chains drawn from one sample of a study of cytomegalovirus exposure and HLA in healthy donors. Assay used: immunoSEQ multiplex PCR; TCRdb lists only in-frame clones, some missing. Of 110,000 to 150,000 clones listed, about 82% are singletons. The sequencing input was PBMCs. The source is a male donor in good health and CMV-seronegative. CDR3s include the opening cysteine and the closing phenylalanine or tryptophan. Expanded clones get a size class; other rows say once, few or many, or leave the size out.

TRBJ1-1	-	TRBV5-4	CASSDLGGLTEAFF
TRBJ2-7	-	TRBV7-3	CASSFLSGYEQYF
TRBJ1-4	-	TRBV6-5	CASRSTGGNEKLFF
TRBJ2-5	-	TRBV6-5	CASSHWDTGQETQYF
TRBJ2-1	-	TRBV19	CASTPWTSGSRGGEQFF
TRBJ2-2	-	TRBV5-4	CAVNTLGQGGIGELFF
TRBJ2-1	-	TRBV19	CASTSSGVAGGGNEQFF
TRBJ1-3	-	TRBV2	CASSGHQAGNTIYF
TRBJ2-1	-	TRBV7-8	CASSLAAPAGSSYNEQFF
TRBJ2-3	few	TRBV7-8	CASSLESGWGTDTQYF
TRBJ2-1	-	TRBV29-1	CSVDWLAYNEQFF